One sample yielded the 22 T cell receptor beta chains listed below, sequenced in a study of cytomegalovirus exposure and HLA in healthy donors (dated by TCRdb to about 2017). The library was made by the immunoSEQ multiplex PCR assay. A mixture of 60 forward primers for TCR Vbeta segments and 13 reverse primers for TCR Jbeta segments was used in the multiplex PCR. The immuneACCESS repertoire file appears here via TCRdb, limited to in-frame rearrangements. These files lack a portion of the clones; in checked studies, under half of the deficit traces to unresolved V genes, and the cause of the others is not known. The sample table contains around 92,000 clones; only one count was recorded for about 84% of them. The top ten hold around 2% of the sample. The sample was PBMCs. All receptors derive from a man between 18 and 35 years old in good health and CMV-seronegative.

The chain employs TRBV7-9 and TRBJ2-2; tentative D call: TRBD2 (6 bases). CDR1 SEHNR and CDR2 FQNEAQ come from the germline V gene (reference sequence). The CDR3 extends over 18 amino acids. With 1 base removed from V and 5 bases from J, the gap between germline ends came to 20 bases. CDR3 DNA: TGTGCCAGCAGCTTAGTAGGTTGGGACTCCCAAGGGACCGGGGAGCTGTTTTTT. It is translated as CASSLVGWDSQGTGELFF.

The gene calls are TRBV6-5 and TRBJ2-7; the D gene is possibly TRBD1 (5 bases). The CDR3 spans 12 residues. CDR1 and CDR2 (germline): MNHEY, SVGAGI. Between the trimmed V and J ends, which lost 2 bases and 5 bases, there was a span of 7 bases. CDR3 loop: CASSYTGNEQYF. The CDR3 bases are TGTGCCAGCAGTTACACAGGTAACGAGCAGTACTTC.

The chain has TRBV5-1 and TRBJ1-1; D is uncertain. Trimming removed 4 bases at V and 6 bases at J, with 13 bases between. This CDR3 has 13 residues. Germline V gene data show CDR1 as SGHRS and CDR2 as YFSETQ. In nucleotides, the CDR3 is TGCGCCAGCAGCCAATCCCTTCGGGCTGAAGCTTTCTTT. As protein: CASSQSLRAEAFF.

The table lists this clone with a count of one. This sequence joins TRBV7-6 and TRBJ2-1, with D possibly matching TRBD1 (6 bases). Germline-derived CDR1 and CDR2 are SGHVS and FNYEAQ. The CDR3 runs to 14 residues. V lost 2 bases to trimming and J lost 6 bases, with 11 bases between them. Here the CDR3 reads CASSLTGSINEQFF. The CDR3 DNA reads TGTGCCAGCAGCTTAACAGGGTCGATCAATGAGCAGTTCTTC.

The chain joins TRBV10-3 to TRBJ2-5; the match to TRBD1 covers 8 bases. V lost 3 bases and J lost 1; bases outside the gene matches: 4. From germline, CDR1 is ENHRY and CDR2 SYGVKD. This CDR3 region has 15 residues. As DNA, the CDR3 is TGTGCCATCAGTGAAAGAGGACAGGGCCAAGAGACCCAGTACTTC. Amino acid sequence: CAISERGQGQETQYF.

The chain has TRBV9 and TRBJ1-5, with TRBD1 matching 10 bases. There are 15 residues in the CDR3. Germline CDR1 SGDLS, CDR2 YYNGEE. V was pared by 0 bases and J by 7 bases, with 4 bases of the junction left unmatched. The CDR3 sequence is CASSVAGQGWQPQHF. The CDR3 DNA reads TGTGCCAGCAGCGTAGCGGGACAGGGGTGGCAGCCCCAGCATTTT.

The chain employs TRBV7-3 and TRBJ2-3; TRBD2 aligns across 15 bases. This CDR3 has 20 residues. V trimming: 6 bases; J trimming: 4 bases; junction bases outside the gene matches: 17. CDR1 is SGHTA and CDR2 is FQGTGA in the germline V gene. In DNA, the CDR3 is TGTGCCAGCAGAAATCTCTTCGGACTAGCGGGGGGGCGTAACTCAGATACGCAGTATTTT. Translation gives CASRNLFGLAGGRNSDTQYF. Full variable domain (remainder filled in from reference TRBV7-3 and TRBJ2-3): GAGVSQTPSNKVTEKGKYVELRCDPISGHTALYWYRQSLGQGPEFLIYFQGTGAADDSGLPNDRFFAVRPEGSVSTLKIQRTERGDSAVYLCASRNLFGLAGGRNSDTQYFGPGTRLTVL.

This chain joins TRBV5-1 and TRBJ1-6; D gene ambiguous. Germline CDR1 is SGHRS and CDR2 is YFSETQ. Trimming took 4 bases from V and 0 from J, leaving 17 bases between them. This CDR3 is 18 amino acids long. The CDR3 DNA is TGCGCCAGCAGCAGCACCCTGCTGCCAAGCTCCTATAATTCACCCCTCCACTTT. Residues: CASSSTLLPSSYNSPLHF. Full variable domain (rest looked up from reference TRBV5-1 and TRBJ1-6): KAGVTQTPRYLIKTRGQQVTLSCSPISGHRSVSWYQQTPGQGLQFLFEYFSETQRNKGNFPGRFSGRQFSNSRSEMNVSTLELGDSALYLCASSSTLLPSSYNSPLHFGNGTRLTVT.

The chain combines TRBV5-4 with TRBJ2-3, with D perhaps matching TRBD2 (7 bases). CDR1 and CDR2 from the germline V gene are SGHNT and YYREEE (reference sequence). CDR3 length: 15 amino acids. Trimming left V 3 bases short and J 2 bases short, with 13 bases between. The DNA for the CDR3 is TGTGCCAGCAGCTCGCGGGGGCGCCTCACAGATACGCAGTATTTT. Its translation: CASSSRGRLTDTQYF.

A few counts support this clone. V is TRBV5-1 and J is TRBJ2-5; TRBD2 matches 7 bases. The CDR3 has 15 residues. Trimming took 0 bases from V and 2 from J; bases not matched to a gene: 4. Per germline, CDR1 SGHRS and CDR2 YFSETQ. CDR3 in DNA: TGCGCCAGCAGCTTGGGGTCTAGCGGTCAAGAGACCCAGTACTTC. Translating it yields CASSLGSSGQETQYF.

V gene TRBV7-3 combines with J gene TRBJ1-6; D not resolved. This CDR3 is built from 13 residues. The V gene's germline CDR1 is SGHTA and CDR2 FQGTGA. V shed 6 bases and J shed 6 bases, with 9 bases lying between them. The CDR3 DNA follows: TGTGCCAGCAGACTCGAGGTTAATTCACCCCTCCACTTT. Translating it yields CASRLEVNSPLHF. The full variable domain, completed using reference TRBV7-3 and TRBJ1-6, is GAGVSQTPSNKVTEKGKYVELRCDPISGHTALYWYRQSLGQGPEFLIYFQGTGAADDSGLPNDRFFAVRPEGSVSTLKIQRTERGDSAVYLCASRLEVNSPLHFGNGTRLTVT.

The genes are TRBV11-3 and TRBJ2-6; TRBD1 matches 9 bases. Trimming at V came to 4 bases and at J to 3 bases, leaving 7 bases not matched to a gene. The CDR3 sequence is 17 residues long. Per the germline V gene, CDR1 is SGHNT and CDR2 is YENEEA. The CDR3: CASSYTGTGSGANVLTF. The CDR3 region has the DNA TGTGCCAGCAGCTACACCGGGACAGGGAGTGGGGCCAACGTCCTGACTTTC.

In this sample, this clone turned up once. The chain uses TRBV25-1 and TRBJ1-6, with 8 bases that match TRBD1. The CDR3 sequence is 13 residues long. Germline V gene sequence: CDR1 MGHDK, CDR2 SYGVNS. J was trimmed by 8 bases and V by 6 bases; bases with no gene match: 3. CDR3: CASRGQGYSPLHF. In nucleotides, the CDR3 is TGTGCCAGCAGAGGACAGGGATATTCACCCCTCCACTTT.

V usage is TRBV5-4 and J usage is TRBJ2-5; 11 nucleotides agree with TRBD2. Losses at the gene ends were 10 bases for V and 9 bases for J; bases not matched to a gene: 8. Germline lookup yields CDR1 SGHNT and CDR2 YYREEE (reference sequence). CDR3 length: 12 amino acids. In DNA form, the CDR3 reads TGTGCCTGGAGTCTAGCGGGGGGCTCCCAGTACTTC. Translating gives CAWSLAGGSQYF.

CDR3 nucleotide sequence: TGCAGCGTCTCGGGACATGACGAGCAGTACTTC. It specifies CSVSGHDEQYF. The chain links TRBV29-1 to TRBJ2-7; D perhaps matches TRBD1 (6 bases). This CDR3 is 11 amino acids long. The germline V gene has CDR1 SQVTM and CDR2 ANQGSEA. V lost 6 bases and J lost 5, with 11 bases in between.

This chain uses TRBV21-1 with TRBJ2-5; TRBD1, as called in the table, went unchecked against the DNA. TRBV21-1 is a known pseudogene. CDR3 size: 15 residues. The CDR3 protein is CASSKEGMLWGTQYF. CDR3 nucleotide sequence: TGTGCCAGCAGCAAAGAGGGGATGCTATGGGGGACCCAGTACTTC.

The V call is TRBV9, the J call TRBJ2-5, with 8 bases aligning to TRBD2. This CDR3 comprises 15 residues. Germline V gives CDR1 SGDLS, CDR2 YYNGEE. Trimming at V came to 0 bases and at J to 5 bases, leaving 6 bases not matched to a gene. The CDR3 loop is CASSVGSGGVETQYF. Here the CDR3 DNA reads TGTGCCAGCAGCGTAGGCAGCGGGGGAGTGGAGACCCAGTACTTC.

The V call is TRBV7-7, the J call TRBJ2-3; 10 positions agree with TRBD1. CDR1 and CDR2 (germline): SSHAT, FNYEAQ (reference sequence). The CDR3 is 15 residues long. The ends lost 4 bases at V and 6 bases at J; junction bases unmatched: 7. The CDR3 nucleotides are TGTGCCAGCAGCTCGGGACAGGGGAGGTGGGATACGCAGTATTTT. This gives the protein CASSSGQGRWDTQYF.

The rearrangement joins TRBV5-4 to TRBJ2-1; no clear D. CDR1 and CDR2 (germline): SGHNT, YYREEE (reference sequence). With 4 bases removed from V and 4 bases from J, the gap between germline ends came to 12 bases. The CDR3 is made up of 14 amino acids. In nucleotides, the CDR3 is TGTGCCAGCAGCCGTTCGGGTGATTACAATGAGCAGTTCTTC. This translates into CASSRSGDYNEQFF. The full variable domain, rest sourced from reference TRBV5-4 and TRBJ2-1, is ETGVTQSPTHLIKTRGQQVTLRCSSQSGHNTVSWYQQALGQGPQFIFQYYREEENGRGNFPPRFSGLQFPNYSSELNVNALELDDSALYLCASSRSGDYNEQFFGPGTRLTVL.

The V gene is TRBV5-1, the J gene TRBJ2-2; D call uncertain. The CDR3 covers 13 residues. Germline V gene sequence: CDR1 SGHRS, CDR2 YFSETQ. Trimming shortened V by 0 bases and J by 8 bases, and 8 bases separated the two germline ends. The CDR3 loop is CASSLELRGELFF. The CDR3 region has the DNA TGCGCCAGCAGCTTGGAGTTACGGGGGGAGCTGTTTTTT.

The sample holds one count of this clone. This chain links TRBV18 with TRBJ2-1; possible D gene TRBD2, 6 bases. Germline CDR1 is KGHSH and CDR2 is LQKENI. V dropped 6 bases and J dropped 8 bases, with 20 bases sitting between them. This CDR3 spans 15 amino acids. CDR3 DNA sequence: TGTGCCAGCTCCCCATGGGAGGACGCTAGCCATGAGCAGTTCTTC. It is translated as CASSPWEDASHEQFF.

The J gene is TRBJ2-3, the V gene TRBV6-6, with 9 positions matching TRBD1. J gave up 3 bases and V 5 bases, and 0 bases lay outside the gene matches. CDR3 length: 13 amino acids. From germline, CDR1 is MNHNY and CDR2 SVGAGI (reference sequence). The chain's CDR3 is CASSGQGTDTQYF. Here the CDR3 DNA reads TGTGCCAGCAGTGGACAGGGGACAGATACGCAGTATTTT.